Presented here are 23 T cell receptor beta chains from one specimen sequenced in a study of blood T cell repertoires in COVID-19. Data came from immunoSEQ multiplex PCR; TCRdb stores just in-frame clones and leaves some out. Among some 150,000 clones listed, more than 75% were seen once. The sequenced sample was peripheral blood. These receptors were collected from a man aged 18 to 35 with active or convalescent COVID-19.

There are a few counts of this clone. The chain joins TRBV10-3 to TRBJ2-5, with 8 bases lining up with TRBD2. Germline V gene sequence: CDR1 ENHRY, CDR2 SYGVKD. CDR3 length: 14 amino acids. The ends lost 3 bases at V and 7 bases at J; junction bases unmatched: 7. The CDR3 coding sequence is TGTGCCATCAGTGAACTAGCGGAGGAGGGGACCCAGTACTTC. It specifies CAISELAEEGTQYF.

This clone was seen a single time. The V and J genes are TRBV5-4 and TRBJ2-1; 9 positions match TRBD2. The CDR3 loop spans 14 amino acids. Germline V gene sequence: CDR1 SGHNT, CDR2 YYREEE (reference sequence). V shed 6 bases, J shed 7 bases, and the junction held 8 bases outside the gene matches. The CDR3 spells CASKWRGGRNEQFF. In DNA form, the CDR3 reads TGTGCCAGCAAGTGGCGGGGGGGCCGAAATGAGCAGTTCTTC.

This clone has more than one count but fewer than ten. This CDR3 reads CASWGREPRSPSYGYTF. The CDR3 DNA is TGTGCCAGTTGGGGAAGGGAGCCCCGGAGTCCCAGCTATGGCTACACCTTC. The rearrangement links TRBV19 to TRBJ1-2, with unresolved D. Germline CDR1 and CDR2: LNHDA and SQIVND (reference sequence). This CDR3 has 17 residues. Between the trimmed V and J ends, which lost 8 bases and 4 bases, there was a span of 26 bases.

This clone was seen just once. The gene calls are TRBV4-1 and TRBJ1-1, with D perhaps TRBD1 (5 bases). Per germline, CDR1 MGHRA and CDR2 YSYEKL. V dropped 0 bases and J dropped 4 bases, with 9 bases sitting between them. The CDR3 runs 14 residues. CDR3 residues: CASSQERRGTEAFF. The CDR3 coding sequence is TGCGCCAGCAGCCAAGAGAGAAGGGGCACTGAAGCTTTCTTT.

The V call is TRBV7-3, the J call TRBJ2-3; 8 nucleotides match TRBD1. The CDR3 has 15 amino acids. Trimming cost V 5 bases and J 1 base; bases outside gene matches: 5. Germline V gene sequence: CDR1 SGHTA, CDR2 FQGTGA. CDR3 in DNA: TGTGCCAGCAGCACGTACAGGGGGGGCACAGATACGCAGTATTTT. Its translation: CASSTYRGGTDTQYF.

V is TRBV3-1 (or the pseudogene TRBV3-2) and J is TRBJ2-1; tentative D call: TRBD2 (5 bases). Trimming cost V 6 bases and J 10 bases, with 13 bases left between them. Germline CDR1 and CDR2: LGHDT and YNNKEL (reference sequence). The CDR3 has 12 residues. In DNA, the CDR3 is TGTGCCAGCAGTCCCCGGGATCCCGAGCAGTTCTTC. Amino acid sequence: CASSPRDPEQFF.

The chain combines TRBV13 with TRBJ2-3, with TRBD2 as a possible D gene (7 bases). The CDR3 is 15 residues long. V lost 6 bases, J lost 6 bases, and 19 bases lay in between. Germline V lookup: CDR1 PRHDT, CDR2 FYEKMQ (reference sequence). CDR3 loop: CASRKRERGGDTQYF. For the CDR3, the DNA is TGTGCCAGCAGAAAAAGAGAGAGGGGGGGCGATACGCAGTATTTT.

This clone has only one observation. Other DNA sequences within the sample encode an identical CDR3. The chain recombines TRBV11-2 with TRBJ1-1; D is undetermined. Looked up from germline, CDR1 is SGHAT and CDR2 is FQNNGV. The CDR3 length is 13 residues. V lost 0 bases and J lost 3, with 5 bases in between. The CDR3 DNA is TGTGCCAGCAGCTTAGATCGCGACACTGAAGCTTTCTTT. Protein product: CASSLDRDTEAFF.

The chain has TRBV11-3 and TRBJ1-2, with 7 nucleotides matching TRBD1. The CDR3 has 14 amino acids. V lost 5 bases, J lost 4 bases, and 7 bases stayed unmatched. Germline V gene lookup returns CDR1 SGHNT and CDR2 YENEEA. The CDR3, as DNA: TGTGCCAGCAGCCCCAGGACAGGAGGCTATGGCTACACCTTC. It specifies CASSPRTGGYGYTF.

The rearrangement joins TRBV6-5 to TRBJ1-5; 9 nucleotides agree with TRBD1. CDR3 length: 14 amino acids. Per the germline V gene, CDR1 is MNHEY and CDR2 is SVGAGI. Germline trimming cut 8 bases from V and 3 bases from J; bases unmatched to any gene: 5. The CDR3 DNA reads TGTGCCAGCGACAGGGGGGCAATCAATCAGCCCCAGCATTTT. It yields the protein CASDRGAINQPQHF.

This chain connects TRBV28 to TRBJ2-5; 8 bases map to TRBD2. The germline gives CDR1 MDHEN, CDR2 SYDVKM. V lost 2 bases and J lost 1; bases outside the gene matches: 3. The CDR3 is 15 amino acids. For the CDR3, the DNA is TGTGCCAGCAGTTTACGGGGGGGTCTCCAAGAGACCCAGTACTTC. It codes for CASSLRGGLQETQYF.

The chain is built from TRBV7-8 and TRBJ2-7; TRBD2 matches at 13 bases. CDR1 is SGHVS and CDR2 is FQNEAQ in the germline V gene. The V gene end was trimmed by 7 bases and the J gene end by 5 bases; junction bases not matched to a gene: 11. This CDR3 region has 16 residues. Written as DNA, the CDR3 is TGTGCCAGCACAACCGGGACTAGCGGGGTCCGGGACGAGCAGTACTTC. Its protein product is CASTTGTSGVRDEQYF.

The chain links TRBV7-9 to TRBJ1-6; D not certain. Germline lookup yields CDR1 SEHNR and CDR2 FQNEAQ (reference sequence). V lost 4 bases to trimming and J lost 6 bases, with 10 bases between them. The CDR3 extends over 14 amino acids. The CDR3 region has the DNA TGTGCCAGCAGCTCCCGGGGAATTAATTCACCCCTCCACTTT. Protein sequence: CASSSRGINSPLHF.

The rearrangement links TRBV7-2 to TRBJ2-2; 9 bases are a match to TRBD2. The germline gives CDR1 SGHTA, CDR2 FQGNSA. V shed 0 bases, J shed 7 bases, and the junction held 6 bases outside the gene matches. The CDR3 loop spans 16 amino acids. CDR3 bases: TGTGCCAGCAGCTTAGCTGGAGCGGGAGGTTTCGGGGAGCTGTTTTTT. It encodes CASSLAGAGGFGELFF. Full variable domain (outside the CDR3, taken from reference TRBV7-2 and TRBJ2-2): GAGVSQSPSNKVTEKGKDVELRCDPISGHTALYWYRQSLGQGLEFLIYFQGNSAPDKSGLPSDRFSAERTGGSVSTLTIQRTQQEDSAVYLCASSLAGAGGFGELFFGEGSRLTVL.

In this sample, this clone turned up once. The CDR3 coding sequence is TGTGCCAGCCCTAGGGGACAGGGGCCACGGGAAAAACTGTTTTTT. As protein: CASPRGQGPREKLFF. The chain uses TRBV21-1 and TRBJ1-4; TRBD1 was called by the table and not checked on the DNA. TRBV21-1 is a pseudogene segment. The CDR3 loop spans 15 amino acids.

This CDR3 reads CSARPGYGYTF. CDR3 nucleotides: TGCAGTGCTAGGCCCGGCTATGGCTACACCTTC. J is TRBJ1-2 and V is TRBV20-1; D is undetermined. The CDR3 contains 11 residues. Trimming left V 3 bases short and J 4 bases short, with 6 bases between. Per germline, CDR1 DFQATT and CDR2 SNEGSKA (reference sequence).

This clone was recorded once. The J gene is TRBJ2-2, the V gene TRBV7-2; D not certain. Trimming cost V 1 base and J 4 bases, with 10 bases left between them. The CDR3 runs to 15 residues. The germline V gene has CDR1 SGHTA and CDR2 FQGNSA. This CDR3 reads CASSLVRSGTGELFF. CDR3 DNA sequence: TGTGCCAGCAGCTTAGTTAGATCGGGCACCGGGGAGCTGTTTTTT.

The chain carries TRBV18 and TRBJ2-5; possible D gene TRBD2, 6 bases. Germline values: CDR1 KGHSH, CDR2 LQKENI. The CDR3 extends over 13 amino acids. V lost 7 bases and J lost 4, with 13 bases in between. The CDR3 DNA sequence: TGTGCCAGCTGTACTAGCTTGACAGAGACCCAGTACTTC. Translating it yields CASCTSLTETQYF. The whole variable domain, filled in from reference TRBV18 and TRBJ2-5, reads NAGVMQNPRHLVRRRGQEARLRCSPMKGHSHVYWYRQLPEEGLKFMVYLQKENIIDESGMPKERFSAEFPKEGPSILRIQQVVRGDSAAYFCASCTSLTETQYFGPGTRLLVL.

The V call is TRBV11-2, the J call TRBJ2-2, with D perhaps matching TRBD1 (6 bases). Germline V gene lookup returns CDR1 SGHAT and CDR2 FQNNGV. The CDR3 sequence is 15 residues long. Trimming cost V 0 bases and J 3 bases, with 8 bases left between them. CDR3 residues: CASSLDRTDTGELFF. In DNA, the CDR3 is TGTGCCAGCAGCTTAGATAGGACAGACACCGGGGAGCTGTTTTTT.

This chain connects TRBV19 to TRBJ1-1; a possible D gene is TRBD1 (6 bases). The CDR3 loop spans 15 amino acids. Trimming took 5 bases from V and 4 from J, leaving 17 bases between them. Germline V lookup: CDR1 LNHDA, CDR2 SQIVND (reference sequence). The CDR3 sequence: CASSWRGGWGTEAFF. DNA of the CDR3: TGTGCCAGTAGTTGGAGAGGGGGTTGGGGCACTGAAGCTTTCTTT.

The count of this clone is one. The chain combines TRBV14 with TRBJ1-2; a weak D match, TRBD1 (5 bases). The germline V gene has CDR1 SGHDN and CDR2 FVKESK. CDR3 size: 13 residues. Trimming pared 10 bases from V and 7 bases from J, leaving 19 bases between. The CDR3 DNA follows: TGTGCCATCTCCCGGGGGGGGGTAGGTGGCTACACCTTC. It encodes CAISRGGVGGYTF.

This sequence joins TRBV29-1 and TRBJ2-4, with 7 bases identical to TRBD1. Germline V gives CDR1 SQVTM, CDR2 ANQGSEA. The V segment lost 5 bases and the J segment 6 bases; nucleotides outside the gene matches: 7. The CDR3 is 13 amino acids. The DNA for the CDR3 is TGCAGCGTTTGGACAGGAACGGGAAACATTCAGTACTTC. Encoded protein: CSVWTGTGNIQYF.

The V gene is TRBV18, the J gene TRBJ1-2; possible D gene TRBD1, 5 bases. CDR3 length equals 17 residues. Trimming left V 4 bases short and J 0 bases short, with 18 bases between. Germline-derived CDR1 and CDR2 are KGHSH and LQKENI. CDR3 sequence reads: CASSHIDRIRANYGYTF. The CDR3 DNA follows: TGTGCCAGCTCACATATTGACAGAATCAGAGCTAACTATGGCTACACCTTC.